The source of this TCR beta chain is a study of T cells after yellow fever vaccination. For the study at large: When fractions had low cell numbers, they were prepared with SMART-Seq v4 Ultra Low Input. Study conclusions and caveats: Among primary-vaccination clones, most reappeared after the booster, at around 97% for CD4 and more than 75% for CD8. A minor fraction of clonotypes spanned both CD4 and CD8 compartments.

TCRdb itself ran the 5' RACE reads through MiXCR, one entry per CDR3 protein. The sample consists of some 150,000 distinct CDR3 sequences, roughly 8.8% of them appearing once. Turning to this clonotype: What it binds is unknown.

This CDR3 region has 12 residues. Deletions cut 8 bases from V and 5 bases from J, with 9 bases between. The V and J genes are TRBV12-3 or TRBV12-4 and TRBJ2-2; the D is unclear. This clonotype was sampled from a man aged 18 to 29 who received the YFV17D yellow fever vaccine. The source was CD8+ T cells sorted from PBMCs, collected 45 days after the yellow fever booster vaccination. The CDR3 protein is CASWVGTGELFF. In nucleotides, the CDR3 is TGTGCCAGCTGGGTAGGGACCGGGGAGCTGTTTTTT.